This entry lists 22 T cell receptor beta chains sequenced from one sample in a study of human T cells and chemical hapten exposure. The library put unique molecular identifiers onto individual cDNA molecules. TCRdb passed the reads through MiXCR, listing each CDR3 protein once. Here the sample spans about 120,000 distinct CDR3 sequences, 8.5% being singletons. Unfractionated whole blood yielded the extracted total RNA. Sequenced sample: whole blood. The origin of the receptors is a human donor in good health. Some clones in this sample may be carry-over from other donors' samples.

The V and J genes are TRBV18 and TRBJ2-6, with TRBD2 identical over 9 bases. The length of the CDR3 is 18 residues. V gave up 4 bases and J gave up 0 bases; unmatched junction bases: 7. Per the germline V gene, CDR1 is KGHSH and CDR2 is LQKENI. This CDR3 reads CASSLSGTSSSGANVLTF. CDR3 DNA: TGTGCCAGCTCACTATCAGGGACTAGCTCCTCTGGGGCCAACGTCCTGACTTTC.

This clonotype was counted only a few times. The CDR3: CARWTSGRHQETQYF. The CDR3 DNA reads TGTGCCAGGTGGACTAGCGGGAGACACCAAGAGACCCAGTACTTC. The genes are TRBV2 and TRBJ2-5, with 13 bases matching TRBD2. Germline CDR1 SNHLY, CDR2 FYNNEI. Trimming cost V 9 bases and J 0 bases; bases outside gene matches: 4. The CDR3 has 15 amino acids.

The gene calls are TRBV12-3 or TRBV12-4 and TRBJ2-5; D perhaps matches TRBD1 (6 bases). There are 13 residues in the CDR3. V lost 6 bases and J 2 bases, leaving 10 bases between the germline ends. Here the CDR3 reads CASRGTTQETQYF. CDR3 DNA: TGTGCCAGCAGAGGGACAACTCAAGAGACCCAGTACTTC.

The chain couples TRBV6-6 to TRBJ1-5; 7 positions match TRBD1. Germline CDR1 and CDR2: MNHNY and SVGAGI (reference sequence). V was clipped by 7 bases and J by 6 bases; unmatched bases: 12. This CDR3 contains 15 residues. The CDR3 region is CASNLQGTGSQPQHF. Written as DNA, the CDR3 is TGTGCCAGCAACCTACAGGGGACGGGAAGTCAGCCCCAGCATTTT.

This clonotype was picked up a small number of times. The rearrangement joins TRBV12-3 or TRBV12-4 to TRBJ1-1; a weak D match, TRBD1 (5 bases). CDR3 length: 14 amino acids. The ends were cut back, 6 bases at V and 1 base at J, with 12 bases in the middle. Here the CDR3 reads CASRSGLGNTEAFF. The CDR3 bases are TGTGCCAGCAGGTCGGGACTGGGGAACACTGAAGCTTTCTTT.

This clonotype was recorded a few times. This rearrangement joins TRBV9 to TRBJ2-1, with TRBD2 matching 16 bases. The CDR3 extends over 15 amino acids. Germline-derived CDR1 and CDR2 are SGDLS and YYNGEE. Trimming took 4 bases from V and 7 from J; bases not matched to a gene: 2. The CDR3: CASSQGLAGGNEQFF. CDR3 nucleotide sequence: TGTGCCAGCAGCCAGGGACTAGCGGGGGGGAATGAGCAGTTCTTC.

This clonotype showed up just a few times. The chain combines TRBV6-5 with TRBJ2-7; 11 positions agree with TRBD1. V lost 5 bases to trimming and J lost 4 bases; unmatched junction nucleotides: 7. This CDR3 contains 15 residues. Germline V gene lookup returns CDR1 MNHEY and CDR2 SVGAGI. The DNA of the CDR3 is TGTGCCAGCAGTCCGCGGACAGGGGGCATATACGAGCAGTACTTC. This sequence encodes CASSPRTGGIYEQYF.

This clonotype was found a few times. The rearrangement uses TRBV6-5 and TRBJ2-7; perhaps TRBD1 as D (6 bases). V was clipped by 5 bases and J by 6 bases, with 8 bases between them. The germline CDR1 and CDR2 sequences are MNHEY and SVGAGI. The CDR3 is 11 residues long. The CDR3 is CASSTGTEQYF. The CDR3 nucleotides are TGTGCCAGCAGTACAGGGACCGAGCAGTACTTC.

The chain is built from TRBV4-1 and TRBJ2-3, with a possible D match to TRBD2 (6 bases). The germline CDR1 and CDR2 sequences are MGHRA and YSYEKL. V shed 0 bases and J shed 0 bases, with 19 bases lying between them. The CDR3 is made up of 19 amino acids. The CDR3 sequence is CASSQDSGPGTASTDTQYF. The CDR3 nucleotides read TGCGCCAGCAGCCAAGATAGCGGCCCGGGAACGGCTAGCACAGATACGCAGTATTTT.

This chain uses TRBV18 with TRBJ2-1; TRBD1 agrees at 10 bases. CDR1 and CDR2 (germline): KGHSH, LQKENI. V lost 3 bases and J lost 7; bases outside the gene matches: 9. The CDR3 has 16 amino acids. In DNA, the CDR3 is TGTGCCAGCTCACCTCGACAGGGGGCACCTAAGAATGAGCAGTTCTTC. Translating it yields CASSPRQGAPKNEQFF.

The CDR3 bases are TGTGCCAGTAGTATTCCGCTTGGGACACCGAACACTGAAGCTTTCTTT. It yields the protein CASSIPLGTPNTEAFF. J is TRBJ1-1 and V is TRBV19; D possibly corresponds to TRBD1 (6 bases). The CDR3 totals 16 residues. From germline, CDR1 is LNHDA and CDR2 SQIVND (reference sequence). The V end was cut by 3 bases, the J end by 1 base, with 15 bases between.

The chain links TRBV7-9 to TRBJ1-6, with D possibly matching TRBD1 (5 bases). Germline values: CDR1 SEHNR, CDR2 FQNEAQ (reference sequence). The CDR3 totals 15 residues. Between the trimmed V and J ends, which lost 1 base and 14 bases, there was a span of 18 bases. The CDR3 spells CASSLVSGALVALHF. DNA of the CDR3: TGTGCCAGCAGCTTAGTTTCTGGGGCGCTCGTCGCCCTCCACTTT.

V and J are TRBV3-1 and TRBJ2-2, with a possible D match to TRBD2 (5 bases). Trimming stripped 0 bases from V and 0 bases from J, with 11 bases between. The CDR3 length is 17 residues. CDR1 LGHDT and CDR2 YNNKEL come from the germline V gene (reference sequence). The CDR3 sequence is CASSQDPLGTNTGELFF. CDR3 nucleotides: TGTGCCAGCAGCCAAGACCCACTAGGGACGAACACCGGGGAGCTGTTTTTT.

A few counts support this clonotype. The CDR3 spells CSATTSGSMETQYF. The CDR3 DNA reads TGCAGTGCTACCACTAGCGGGAGTATGGAGACCCAGTACTTC. This chain joins TRBV20-1 and TRBJ2-5; 11 bases are shared with TRBD2. Germline trimming cut 4 bases from V and 5 bases from J; bases unmatched to any gene: 6. From germline, CDR1 is DFQATT and CDR2 SNEGSKA (reference sequence). There are 14 residues in the CDR3.

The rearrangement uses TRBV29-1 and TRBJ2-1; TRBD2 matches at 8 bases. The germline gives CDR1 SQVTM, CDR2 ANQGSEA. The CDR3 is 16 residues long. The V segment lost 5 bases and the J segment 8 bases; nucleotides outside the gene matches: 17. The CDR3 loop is CSVSSAGVTGGDEQFF. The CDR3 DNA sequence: TGCAGCGTTTCATCGGCGGGAGTAACGGGGGGGGATGAGCAGTTCTTC.

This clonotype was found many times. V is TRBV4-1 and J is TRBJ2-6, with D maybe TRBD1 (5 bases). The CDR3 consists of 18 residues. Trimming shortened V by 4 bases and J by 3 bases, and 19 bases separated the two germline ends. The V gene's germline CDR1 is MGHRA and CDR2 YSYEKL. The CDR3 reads CASSLYVLQGGGANVLTF. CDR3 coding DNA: TGCGCCAGCAGCCTCTACGTACTCCAGGGTGGTGGGGCCAACGTCCTGACTTTC.

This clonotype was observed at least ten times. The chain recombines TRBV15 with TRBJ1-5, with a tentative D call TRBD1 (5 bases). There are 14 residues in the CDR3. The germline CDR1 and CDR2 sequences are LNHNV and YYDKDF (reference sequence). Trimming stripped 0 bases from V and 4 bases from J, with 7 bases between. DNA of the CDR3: TGTGCCACCAGCAGAGATGGGGGTAATCAGCCCCAGCATTTT. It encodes CATSRDGGNQPQHF.

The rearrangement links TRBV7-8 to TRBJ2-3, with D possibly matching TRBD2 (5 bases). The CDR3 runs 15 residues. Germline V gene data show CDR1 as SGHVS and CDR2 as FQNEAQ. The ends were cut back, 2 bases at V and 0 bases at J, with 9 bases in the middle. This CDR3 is CASSLPRGSTDTQYF. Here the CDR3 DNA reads TGTGCCAGCAGCTTACCTCGAGGGAGCACAGATACGCAGTATTTT.

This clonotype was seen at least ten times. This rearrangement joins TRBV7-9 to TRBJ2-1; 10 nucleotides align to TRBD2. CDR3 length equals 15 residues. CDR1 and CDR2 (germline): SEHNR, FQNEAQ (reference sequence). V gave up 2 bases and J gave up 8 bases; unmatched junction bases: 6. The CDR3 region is CASSLPLAGADEQFF. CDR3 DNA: TGTGCCAGCAGCTTACCCCTAGCGGGAGCGGATGAGCAGTTCTTC.

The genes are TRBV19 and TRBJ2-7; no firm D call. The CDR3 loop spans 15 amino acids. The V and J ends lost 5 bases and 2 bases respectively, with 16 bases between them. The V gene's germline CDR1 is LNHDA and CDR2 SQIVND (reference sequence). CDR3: CASSPRSRGPYEQYF. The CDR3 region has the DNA TGTGCCAGTAGTCCGCGGTCGAGAGGCCCCTACGAGCAGTACTTC. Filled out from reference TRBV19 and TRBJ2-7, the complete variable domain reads DGGITQSPKYLFRKEGQNVTLSCEQNLNHDAMYWYRQDPGQGLRLIYYSQIVNDFQKGDIAEGYSVSREKKESFPLTVTSAQKNPTAFYLCASSPRSRGPYEQYFGPGTRLTVT.

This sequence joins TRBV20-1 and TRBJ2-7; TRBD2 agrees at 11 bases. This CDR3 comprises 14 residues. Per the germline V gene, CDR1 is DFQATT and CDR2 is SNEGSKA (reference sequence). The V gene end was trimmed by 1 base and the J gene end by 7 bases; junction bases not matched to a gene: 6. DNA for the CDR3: TGCAGTGCTAGAGCGACTAGCGGGATAAGGGAGCAGTACTTC. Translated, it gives CSARATSGIREQYF.

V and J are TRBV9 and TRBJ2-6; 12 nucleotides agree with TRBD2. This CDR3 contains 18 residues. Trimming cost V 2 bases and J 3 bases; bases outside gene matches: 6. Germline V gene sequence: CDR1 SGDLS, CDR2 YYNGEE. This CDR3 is CASSVPSGGESGANVLTF. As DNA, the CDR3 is TGTGCCAGCAGCGTCCCTAGCGGGGGGGAAAGTGGGGCCAACGTCCTGACTTTC.